The source of this T cell receptor (beta chain) is a study of blood T cells in healthy people across ages. It was with a sample-barcoded 5' primer and a J-beta primer mix that a second PCR of about 6 to 12 cycles was run. TCRdb reanalysed the 5' RACE reads using MiXCR and keeps one entry per CDR3 protein. The sample shows hundreds of thousands of distinct CDR3 sequences, approximately 26% of them seen only once. This clonotype was picked up a small number of times. One end of the junction is discordant with germline, which a read error may explain. CDR1 is SNHLY, CDR2 FYNNEI, per germline. The CDR3 loop spans 12 amino acids. These same records also appear under a second study, on T cells of mothers and their children.

The chain combines TRBV2 with TRBJ2-5; no clear D gene. The source material was blood. This TCR was recovered from a boy aged 2 to 9 in good health. The CDR3 spells CASREDQETQYF. CDR3 sequence (DNA): TGTGCCAGCAGGGAAGACCAAGAGACCCAGTACTTC. The variable domain in full, completed from reference TRBV2 and TRBJ2-5, reads EPEVTQTPSHQVTQMGQEVILRCVPISNHLYFYWYRQILGQKVEFLVSFYNNEISEKSEIFDDQFSVERPDGSNFTLKIRSTKLEDSAMYFCASREDQETQYFGPGTRLLVL.